These 14 T cell receptor beta chains were all obtained from the same sample, sequenced in a study of cytomegalovirus exposure and HLA in healthy donors. 60 Vbeta and 13 Jbeta primers were used in PCR. Only in-frame clones appear in the TCRdb table, and some are missing; sequencing was by immunoSEQ multiplex PCR. The sample carries 50,000 or so clones, 75% to 80% recorded once. Sequenced sample: PBMCs. The receptors originated from a middle-aged woman in good health and CMV-seropositive.

This clone occurred a few times. The CDR3 DNA follows: TGCGCCAGCAGCTTGATTTCGGCTAGCGGGGTTTCCTACAATGAGCAGTTCTTC. This encodes CASSLISASGVSYNEQFF. V gene TRBV5-1 combines with J gene TRBJ2-1, with TRBD2 matching over 9 bases. This CDR3 contains 18 residues. Germline V gene sequence: CDR1 SGHRS, CDR2 YFSETQ. The V and J ends lost 1 base and 1 base, in that order; junction bases with no gene match: 9.

The table lists this clone with a few counts. The chain uses TRBV7-3 and TRBJ2-1, with 11 bases lining up with TRBD1. Trimming at V came to 5 bases and at J to 4 bases, leaving 4 bases not matched to a gene. CDR1 is SGHTA, CDR2 FQGTGA, per germline. The CDR3 has 15 residues. CDR3 nucleotides: TGTGCCAGCAGCGCCGGGACAGGGGGATACAATGAGCAGTTCTTC. Translation gives CASSAGTGGYNEQFF.

The genes are TRBV6-5 and TRBJ1-4; D uncertain. Trimming shortened V by 4 bases and J by 0 bases, and 6 bases separated the two germline ends. CDR1 is MNHEY and CDR2 is SVGAGI in the germline V gene. CDR3 size: 14 residues. Here the CDR3 DNA reads TGTGCCAGCAGTTCACGGGCAACTAATGAAAAACTGTTTTTT. It specifies CASSSRATNEKLFF.

The rearrangement joins TRBV7-6 to TRBJ2-2; 12 nucleotides line up with TRBD2. V was clipped by 1 base and J by 5 bases; unmatched bases: 8. Germline V gene sequence: CDR1 SGHVS, CDR2 FNYEAQ. The CDR3 is 18 amino acids. The CDR3 sequence: CASSLGAPGTSGTGELFF. The CDR3 nucleotides read TGTGCCAGCAGCTTAGGGGCCCCGGGGACTAGCGGGACCGGGGAGCTGTTTTTT.

The V gene is TRBV29-1, the J gene TRBJ1-5, with D maybe TRBD1 (5 bases). The CDR3 runs to 12 residues. Germline assignment: CDR1 SQVTM and CDR2 ANQGSEA. The ends were cut back, 4 bases at V and 7 bases at J, with 11 bases in the middle. The CDR3 nucleotides read TGCAGCGTTGCTTCTCAGGGCCAGCCCCAGCATTTT. This gives the protein CSVASQGQPQHF.

The sample holds a few counts of this clone. The chain has TRBV4-3 and TRBJ1-1; D possibly corresponds to TRBD1 (5 bases). Germline-derived CDR1 and CDR2 are LGHNA and YSLEER. Trimming left V 0 bases short and J 8 bases short, with 16 bases between. The CDR3 is 15 residues long. This CDR3 is CASSQEGIGGGEAFF. The CDR3 nucleotides read TGCGCCAGCAGCCAAGAAGGAATCGGGGGAGGAGAAGCTTTCTTT.

The chain recombines TRBV30 with TRBJ1-3; the D gene is possibly TRBD1 (6 bases). Germline V gives CDR1 GTSNPN, CDR2 SVGIG (reference sequence). CDR3 length equals 15 residues. Trimming took 4 bases from V and 2 from J, leaving 15 bases between them. The CDR3 DNA is TGTGCCTGGACCCTAGGGGGAAGTGCTGGAAACACCATATATTTT. It encodes CAWTLGGSAGNTIYF.

Here the CDR3 reads CASSSDRARERNEKLFF. The CDR3 coding sequence is TGTGCCAGCAGCTCGGACAGGGCGAGGGAACGTAATGAAAAACTGTTTTTT. The rearrangement uses TRBV7-9 and TRBJ1-4; 8 bases align to TRBD1. The CDR3 contains 17 residues. The germline gives CDR1 SEHNR, CDR2 FQNEAQ (reference sequence). The ends lost 4 bases at V and 4 bases at J; junction bases unmatched: 11.

The V call is TRBV6-5, the J call TRBJ1-6; 10 bases match TRBD1. With V trimmed by 2 bases and J by 8 bases, 0 bases remained unmatched. The CDR3 has 14 amino acids. The germline gives CDR1 MNHEY, CDR2 SVGAGI. CDR3 sequence: CASSYGQGDSPLHF. The CDR3 bases are TGTGCCAGCAGTTACGGACAGGGGGATTCACCCCTCCACTTT.

The V call is TRBV2, the J call TRBJ1-5, with D unresolved. From germline, CDR1 is SNHLY and CDR2 FYNNEI. V lost 6 bases, J lost 9 bases, and 9 bases lay in between. The CDR3 runs to 11 residues. The CDR3 sequence: CASRDPGPQHF. The CDR3 bases are TGTGCCAGCAGGGATCCGGGGCCCCAGCATTTT.

This clone was seen a single time. In DNA, the CDR3 is TGTGCCTGGAGTGTACGGGGGGCCGGCAATGAGCAGTTCTTC. Amino acid sequence: CAWSVRGAGNEQFF. J is TRBJ2-1 and V is TRBV30, with D perhaps TRBD2 (7 bases). Trimming stripped 0 bases from V and 6 bases from J, with 12 bases between. Germline lookup yields CDR1 GTSNPN and CDR2 SVGIG (reference sequence). The CDR3 consists of 14 residues. Together with reference TRBV30 and TRBJ2-1, the CDR3 gives the full variable domain: SQTIHQWPATLVQPVGSPLSLECTVEGTSNPNLYWYRQAAGRGLQLLFYSVGIGQISSEVPQNLSASRPQDRQFILSSKKLLLSDSGFYLCAWSVRGAGNEQFFGPGTRLTVL.

The rearrangement joins TRBV10-1 to TRBJ2-2, with 13 bases identical to TRBD2. V lost 4 bases and J lost 2; bases outside the gene matches: 7. CDR1 and CDR2 (germline): WNHNN, SYGVQD (reference sequence). There are 18 residues in the CDR3. The CDR3 bases are TGCGCCAGCAGTGGAGGGACTAGCGGGGACAAAAACACCGGGGAGCTGTTTTTT. The encoded protein is CASSGGTSGDKNTGELFF.

This sequence joins TRBV4-2 and TRBJ2-2; D may be TRBD1 (5 bases). V lost 4 bases and J 6 bases, leaving 18 bases between the germline ends. The CDR3 loop spans 16 amino acids. Germline V lookup: CDR1 LGHNA, CDR2 YNFKEQ. For the CDR3, the DNA is TGTGCCAGCAGCCCCTGGGGTACAGGCGTCGCCGGGGAGCTGTTTTTT. It translates to CASSPWGTGVAGELFF.

This chain links TRBV28 with TRBJ1-4, with D perhaps matching TRBD1 (5 bases). Germline V lookup: CDR1 MDHEN, CDR2 SYDVKM. The CDR3 loop spans 15 amino acids. Deletions cut 3 bases from V and 7 bases from J, with 15 bases between. In DNA, the CDR3 is TGTGCCAGCAGTTTTAGTGGGGGGGGAGGTGAAAAACTGTTTTTT. Its translation: CASSFSGGGGEKLFF.